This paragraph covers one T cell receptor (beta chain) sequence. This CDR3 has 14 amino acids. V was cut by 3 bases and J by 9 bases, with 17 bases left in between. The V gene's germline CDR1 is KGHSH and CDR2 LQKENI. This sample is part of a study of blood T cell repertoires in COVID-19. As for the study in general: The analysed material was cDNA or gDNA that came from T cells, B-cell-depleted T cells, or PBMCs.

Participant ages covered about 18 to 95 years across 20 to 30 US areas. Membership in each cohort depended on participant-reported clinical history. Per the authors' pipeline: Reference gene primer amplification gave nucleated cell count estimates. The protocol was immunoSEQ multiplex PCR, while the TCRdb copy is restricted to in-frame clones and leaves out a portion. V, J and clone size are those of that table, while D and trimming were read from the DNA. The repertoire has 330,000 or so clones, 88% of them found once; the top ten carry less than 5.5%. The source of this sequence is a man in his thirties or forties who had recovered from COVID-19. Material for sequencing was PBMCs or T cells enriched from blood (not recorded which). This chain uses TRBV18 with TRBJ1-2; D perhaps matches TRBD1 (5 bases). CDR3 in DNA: TGTGCCAGCTCACCCCCCCCGGGGGGGAGGCGCTACACCTTC. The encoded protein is CASSPPPGGRRYTF.